The 29 T cell receptor beta chains reported below all come from one sample, sequenced in a study of blood T cell repertoires in COVID-19. Here immunoSEQ multiplex PCR was the method, and the copy in TCRdb shows in-frame clones only, minus some. The table includes approximately 300,000 clones, approximately 92% detected once. Sequences were obtained from peripheral blood. These receptors all stem from a woman aged 30 to 39 with COVID-19, enrolled during active disease.

V gene TRBV5-1 combines with J gene TRBJ2-7; D unclear. The germline V and J ends were trimmed by 1 base and 0 bases, with 5 bases remaining between them. The CDR3 consists of 13 residues. The germline gives CDR1 SGHRS, CDR2 YFSETQ. The CDR3: CASSLPLSYEQYF. The DNA of the CDR3 is TGCGCCAGCAGCTTGCCTCTCTCCTACGAGCAGTACTTC. The full variable domain, in which reference TRBV5-1 and TRBJ2-7 provide the parts outside the CDR3, is KAGVTQTPRYLIKTRGQQVTLSCSPISGHRSVSWYQQTPGQGLQFLFEYFSETQRNKGNFPGRFSGRQFSNSRSEMNVSTLELGDSALYLCASSLPLSYEQYFGPGTRLTVT.

V gene TRBV28 combines with J gene TRBJ2-7; 10 bases are shared with TRBD2. Germline CDR1 is MDHEN and CDR2 is SYDVKM. CDR3 length: 14 residues. V lost 8 bases, J lost 1 base, and 5 bases stayed unmatched. CDR3 sequence (DNA): TGTGCCAGCTCCAGACTAGCGGGTTCCTACGAGCAGTACTTC. Residues: CASSRLAGSYEQYF.

The chain combines TRBV19 with TRBJ1-5, with 7 positions matching TRBD1. This CDR3 is 15 amino acids long. V was pared by 6 bases and J by 3 bases, with 8 bases of the junction left unmatched. Per the germline V gene, CDR1 is LNHDA and CDR2 is SQIVND (reference sequence). In DNA form, the CDR3 reads TGTGCCAGTAGCTTGGACAGGCTATTCAATCAGCCCCAGCATTTT. Its translation is CASSLDRLFNQPQHF. The complete variable domain, with remaining parts taken from reference TRBV19 and TRBJ1-5, reads DGGITQSPKYLFRKEGQNVTLSCEQNLNHDAMYWYRQDPGQGLRLIYYSQIVNDFQKGDIAEGYSVSREKKESFPLTVTSAQKNPTAFYLCASSLDRLFNQPQHFGDGTRLSIL.

This chain uses TRBV30 with TRBJ2-7; D gene ambiguous. This CDR3 region has 14 residues. The V end lost 6 bases, the J end lost 2 bases, and 17 bases lay between the germline ends. Germline V gives CDR1 GTSNPN, CDR2 SVGIG (reference sequence). The CDR3 reads CACKSSGLTYEQYF. The CDR3 bases are TGTGCCTGCAAGTCATCGGGTCTGACCTACGAGCAGTACTTC.

The chain joins TRBV29-1 to TRBJ1-1, with TRBD1 matching 8 bases. The J segment lost 4 bases and the V segment lost 7 bases, leaving 8 bases of the junction unmatched. This CDR3 has 13 amino acids. Germline loops: CDR1 SQVTM, CDR2 ANQGSEA. The CDR3 DNA reads TGCAGCGCCCTAGGCGGGACAGGCACTGAAGCTTTCTTT. Encoded protein: CSALGGTGTEAFF.

V usage is TRBV6-6 and J usage is TRBJ2-2; D call uncertain. V dropped 5 bases and J dropped 8 bases, with 9 bases sitting between them. Germline CDR1 reads MNHNY; CDR2 reads SVGAGI (reference sequence). The CDR3 is made up of 12 amino acids. The CDR3 loop reads CASSQQRGELFF. The CDR3 DNA is TGTGCCAGCAGTCAACAGAGAGGGGAGCTGTTTTTT.

The chain is built from TRBV5-1 and TRBJ1-1; D uncertain. The V end lost 1 base, the J end lost 4 bases, and 8 bases lay between the germline ends. The CDR3 runs to 13 residues. CDR1 SGHRS and CDR2 YFSETQ come from the germline V gene. CDR3 amino acids: CASSLTPGTEAFF. The CDR3 DNA follows: TGCGCCAGCAGCTTGACTCCAGGCACTGAAGCTTTCTTT.

The chain uses TRBV4-1 and TRBJ1-2; 7 bases map to TRBD1. From germline, CDR1 is MGHRA and CDR2 YSYEKL. The CDR3 is 15 residues long. With 0 bases clipped from V and 4 bases from J, the junction kept 5 bases outside the gene matches. The CDR3 sequence: CASSQDRGRGYGYTF. Written as DNA, the CDR3 is TGCGCCAGCAGCCAAGATAGGGGGCGGGGCTATGGCTACACCTTC.

This chain joins TRBV10-1 and TRBJ2-2; the match to TRBD2 covers 9 bases. J was trimmed by 6 bases and V by 2 bases; bases with no gene match: 7. CDR3 length equals 16 residues. Looked up from germline, CDR1 is WNHNN and CDR2 is SYGVQD (reference sequence). As DNA, the CDR3 is TGCGCCAGCAGTGAGCGGAGCGGGAGGTCGGCCGGGGAGCTGTTTTTT. It is translated as CASSERSGRSAGELFF.

The chain uses TRBV6-5 and TRBJ2-7, with TRBD1 matching 10 bases. V was pared by 7 bases and J by 6 bases, with 12 bases of the junction left unmatched. CDR1 MNHEY and CDR2 SVGAGI come from the germline V gene. CDR3 size: 15 residues. The CDR3 DNA follows: TGTGCCAGCACGCCCGGGGGACAGGGGTTTATCGAGCAGTACTTC. It yields the protein CASTPGGQGFIEQYF.

The rearrangement joins TRBV19 to TRBJ2-1; TRBD1 is a possible D gene (6 bases). The germline V and J ends were trimmed by 9 bases and 14 bases, with 17 bases remaining between them. The CDR3 spans 11 residues. CDR1 and CDR2 from the germline V gene are LNHDA and SQIVND (reference sequence). The CDR3 region is CASRNSTGEFF. CDR3 nucleotide sequence: TGTGCCAGCAGGAATTCGACAGGAGAGTTCTTC.

The chain combines TRBV3-1 (or the pseudogene TRBV3-2) with TRBJ1-2; 12 bases agree with TRBD1. The V segment lost 4 bases and the J segment 8 bases; nucleotides outside the gene matches: 5. This CDR3 region has 14 residues. From germline, CDR1 is LGHDT and CDR2 YNNKEL (reference sequence). DNA for the CDR3: TGTGCCAGCAGCCCCGGGACAGGGGGCTTGGGCTACACCTTC. Translated, it gives CASSPGTGGLGYTF.

The rearrangement links TRBV10-3 to TRBJ2-1; 8 bases align to TRBD1. The CDR3 runs to 15 residues. The germline CDR1 and CDR2 sequences are ENHRY and SYGVKD. The V segment lost 4 bases and the J segment 8 bases; nucleotides outside the gene matches: 10. As DNA, the CDR3 is TGTGCCATCAGTGGCCGGGACAGGATAACGGATGAGCAGTTCTTC. Protein product: CAISGRDRITDEQFF.

The chain joins TRBV19 to TRBJ1-4; possible D gene TRBD1, 6 bases. CDR3 length: 13 residues. Germline CDR1 LNHDA, CDR2 SQIVND (reference sequence). The V end lost 8 bases, the J end lost 8 bases, and 15 bases lay between the germline ends. Written as DNA, the CDR3 is TGTGCCAGTCGGAGACAGGTACACGAAAAACTGTTTTTT. Translating it yields CASRRQVHEKLFF.

The DNA of the CDR3 is TGTGCCAGCAGCTCCTGGACAGACTCCTACGAGCAGTACTTC. Its protein is CASSSWTDSYEQYF. This sequence joins TRBV11-2 and TRBJ2-7, with D possibly matching TRBD1 (6 bases). Deletions cut 4 bases from V and 0 bases from J, with 10 bases between. Germline assignment: CDR1 SGHAT and CDR2 FQNNGV. This CDR3 has 14 amino acids.

This clone was recorded once. The chain joins TRBV10-2 to TRBJ1-2, with D possibly being TRBD1 (6 bases). Germline-derived CDR1 and CDR2 are WSHSY and SAAADI. Trimming pared 9 bases from V and 4 bases from J, leaving 12 bases between. The CDR3 is 12 residues long. The CDR3 loop is CASLTDSYGYTF. The DNA for the CDR3 is TGCGCCAGTCTAACGGACAGCTATGGCTACACCTTC.

The CDR3 nucleotides are TGTGCCAGCAGTTACTCTCCGCAGGGCAGTGAGCCCCAGCATTTT. It specifies CASSYSPQGSEPQHF. The rearrangement uses TRBV6-5 and TRBJ1-5; tentatively, D is TRBD1 (5 bases). This CDR3 region has 15 residues. V lost 0 bases to trimming and J lost 8 bases, with 14 bases between them. The germline gives CDR1 MNHEY, CDR2 SVGAGI.

A single count supports this clone. The chain carries TRBV5-1 and TRBJ1-2; D gene unclear. V shed 0 bases and J shed 8 bases, with 17 bases lying between them. The CDR3 totals 15 residues. Germline CDR1 and CDR2: SGHRS and YFSETQ. Written as DNA, the CDR3 is TGCGCCAGCAGCTTGGATGGAGGGAAGGCTCGAGGCTACACCTTC. It codes for CASSLDGGKARGYTF. The full variable domain, in which reference TRBV5-1 and TRBJ1-2 provide the parts outside the CDR3, is KAGVTQTPRYLIKTRGQQVTLSCSPISGHRSVSWYQQTPGQGLQFLFEYFSETQRNKGNFPGRFSGRQFSNSRSEMNVSTLELGDSALYLCASSLDGGKARGYTFGSGTRLTVV.

The CDR3 bases are TGTGCCAGCTCACCCCGGACACTCCGGGTAGAGCAGTACTTC. Its translation is CASSPRTLRVEQYF. The chain combines TRBV18 with TRBJ2-7, with D possibly matching TRBD1 (5 bases). Trimming took off 3 bases at V and 7 bases at J, with 16 bases between the two ends. The CDR3 runs to 14 residues. CDR1 and CDR2 from the germline V gene are KGHSH and LQKENI.

This chain connects TRBV18 to TRBJ2-7; 11 bases are a match to TRBD2. The CDR3 is 16 amino acids. Germline values: CDR1 KGHSH, CDR2 LQKENI. V trimming: 1 base; J trimming: 7 bases; junction bases outside the gene matches: 9. In DNA form, the CDR3 reads TGTGCCAGCTCACCACGAAAGGGGACTAGCGGAGAGGAGCAGTACTTC. It codes for CASSPRKGTSGEEQYF.

V and J are TRBV14 and TRBJ2-7; the match to TRBD1 covers 8 bases. This CDR3 contains 19 residues. Germline lookup yields CDR1 SGHDN and CDR2 FVKESK. The V gene end was trimmed by 1 base and the J gene end by 3 bases; junction bases not matched to a gene: 17. DNA for the CDR3: TGTGCCAGCAGCCAAGGGTACGGACAGGGCTTCCTCCCCAACTACGAGCAGTACTTC. It yields the protein CASSQGYGQGFLPNYEQYF. The entire variable domain, with the rest obtained from reference TRBV14 and TRBJ2-7, is as follows: EAGVTQFPSHSVIEKGQTVTLRCDPISGHDNLYWYRRVMGKEIKFLLHFVKESKQDESGMPNNRFLAERTGGTYSTLKVQPAELEDSGVYFCASSQGYGQGFLPNYEQYFGPGTRLTVT.

V and J are TRBV3-1 (or the pseudogene TRBV3-2) and TRBJ1-6; TRBD1 matches 9 bases. Germline V gene sequence: CDR1 LGHDT, CDR2 YNNKEL (reference sequence). With V trimmed by 7 bases and J by 7 bases, 5 bases remained unmatched. This CDR3 comprises 14 residues. CDR3 DNA: TGTGCCAGCAACAGGGGGCCCAGAAATTCACCCCTCCACTTT. Protein sequence: CASNRGPRNSPLHF.

The chain is built from TRBV7-9 and TRBJ1-3; D not resolved. Per germline, CDR1 SEHNR and CDR2 FQNEAQ (reference sequence). V was cut by 3 bases and J by 4 bases, with 13 bases left in between. This CDR3 has 15 residues. CDR3 bases: TGTGCCAGCAGCTTCGAGCGGCTATCCGGAAACACCATATATTTT. Protein: CASSFERLSGNTIYF.

The chain employs TRBV5-1 and TRBJ2-1; D may be TRBD2 (5 bases). Per germline, CDR1 SGHRS and CDR2 YFSETQ. The CDR3 runs 14 residues. Trimming pared 6 bases from V and 4 bases from J, leaving 14 bases between. The CDR3 DNA sequence: TGCGCCAGCAAGGAGCGGTCGAATTACAATGAGCAGTTCTTC. It specifies CASKERSNYNEQFF.

In its sample, this clone was seen once. This chain connects TRBV4-3 to TRBJ1-2; 8 nucleotides line up with TRBD1. In germline, CDR1 is LGHNA, CDR2 YSLEER. With 2 bases clipped from V and 7 bases from J, the junction kept 9 bases outside the gene matches. CDR3 length equals 15 residues. The CDR3 here is CASSQRTGFSAGYTF. In nucleotides, the CDR3 is TGCGCCAGCAGCCAACGGACAGGGTTTTCGGCTGGCTACACCTTC.

The chain recombines TRBV5-4 with TRBJ2-2, with TRBD1 as a possible D gene (6 bases). Trimming left V 6 bases short and J 4 bases short, with 16 bases between. The CDR3 has 15 amino acids. Germline assignment: CDR1 SGHNT and CDR2 YYREEE (reference sequence). The CDR3 DNA is TGTGCCAGCACCACAGGGCGCTCCACCACCGGGGAGCTGTTTTTT. Encoded protein: CASTTGRSTTGELFF.

A few counts support this clone. This chain uses TRBV6-2 or TRBV6-3 with TRBJ2-7; D unclear. Germline CDR1 MNHEY, CDR2 SVGEGT. Trimming shortened V by 5 bases and J by 1 base, and 12 bases separated the two germline ends. The CDR3 is 14 residues long. The CDR3 sequence: CASSPVRWSYEQYF. The CDR3 DNA is TGTGCCAGCAGTCCGGTTCGGTGGTCCTACGAGCAGTACTTC.

The rearrangement uses TRBV7-2 and TRBJ2-1; a possible D gene is TRBD2 (5 bases). Germline assignment: CDR1 SGHTA and CDR2 FQGNSA. The CDR3 has 16 residues. The V end lost 1 base, the J end lost 6 bases, and 16 bases lay between the germline ends. CDR3 coding DNA: TGTGCCAGCAGCTTAGGCTCGGGATTGATGGGCAATGAGCAGTTCTTC. It is translated as CASSLGSGLMGNEQFF.

The rearrangement uses TRBV7-9 and TRBJ1-1; 7 nucleotides align to TRBD1. CDR1 is SEHNR, CDR2 FQNEAQ, per germline (reference sequence). V trimming: 6 bases; J trimming: 1 base; junction bases outside the gene matches: 5. The CDR3 is 14 residues long. The CDR3 coding sequence is TGTGCCAGCAGTCCAGGGGGTAGGAACACTGAAGCTTTCTTT. Amino acid sequence: CASSPGGRNTEAFF.